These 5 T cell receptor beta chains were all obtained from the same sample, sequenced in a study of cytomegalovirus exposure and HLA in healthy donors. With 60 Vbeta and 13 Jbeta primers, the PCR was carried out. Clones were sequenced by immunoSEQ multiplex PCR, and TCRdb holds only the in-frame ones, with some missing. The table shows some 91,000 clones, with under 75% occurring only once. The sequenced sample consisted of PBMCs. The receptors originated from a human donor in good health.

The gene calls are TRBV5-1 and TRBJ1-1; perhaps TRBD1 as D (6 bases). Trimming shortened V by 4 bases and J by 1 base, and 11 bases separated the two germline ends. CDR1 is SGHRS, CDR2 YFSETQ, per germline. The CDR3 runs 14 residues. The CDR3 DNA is TGCGCCAGCAGCCCAACGACAGGGAACACTGAAGCTTTCTTT. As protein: CASSPTTGNTEAFF.

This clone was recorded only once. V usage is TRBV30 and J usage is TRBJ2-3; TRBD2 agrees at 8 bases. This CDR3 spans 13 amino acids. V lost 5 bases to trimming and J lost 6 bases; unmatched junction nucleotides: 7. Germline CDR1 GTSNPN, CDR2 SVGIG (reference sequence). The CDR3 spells CAWANGLADTQYF. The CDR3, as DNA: TGTGCCTGGGCGAACGGACTAGCTGATACGCAGTATTTT.

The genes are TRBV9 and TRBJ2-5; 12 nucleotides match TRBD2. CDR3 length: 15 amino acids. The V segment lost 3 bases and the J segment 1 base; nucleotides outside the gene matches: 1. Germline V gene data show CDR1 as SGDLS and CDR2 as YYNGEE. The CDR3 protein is CASSGLAGVQETQYF. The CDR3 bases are TGTGCCAGCAGCGGACTAGCGGGGGTCCAAGAGACCCAGTACTTC. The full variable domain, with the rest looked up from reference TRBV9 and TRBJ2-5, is DSGVTQTPKHLITATGQRVTLRCSPRSGDLSVYWYQQSLDQGLQFLIQYYNGEERAKGNILERFSAQQFPDLHSELNLSSLELGDSALYFCASSGLAGVQETQYFGPGTRLLVL.

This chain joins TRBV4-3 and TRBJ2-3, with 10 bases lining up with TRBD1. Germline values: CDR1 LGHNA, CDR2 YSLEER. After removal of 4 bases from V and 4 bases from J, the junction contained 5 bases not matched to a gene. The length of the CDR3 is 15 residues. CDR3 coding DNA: TGCGCCAGCAGCCGGAGGGGACAGGGGCCAGATACGCAGTATTTT. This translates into CASSRRGQGPDTQYF.

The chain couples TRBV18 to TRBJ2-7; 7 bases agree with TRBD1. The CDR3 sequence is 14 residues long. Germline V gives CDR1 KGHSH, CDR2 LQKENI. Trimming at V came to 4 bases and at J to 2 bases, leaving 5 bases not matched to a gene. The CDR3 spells CASSRGQAAYEQYF. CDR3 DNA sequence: TGTGCCAGCTCACGCGGACAGGCGGCCTACGAGCAGTACTTC.